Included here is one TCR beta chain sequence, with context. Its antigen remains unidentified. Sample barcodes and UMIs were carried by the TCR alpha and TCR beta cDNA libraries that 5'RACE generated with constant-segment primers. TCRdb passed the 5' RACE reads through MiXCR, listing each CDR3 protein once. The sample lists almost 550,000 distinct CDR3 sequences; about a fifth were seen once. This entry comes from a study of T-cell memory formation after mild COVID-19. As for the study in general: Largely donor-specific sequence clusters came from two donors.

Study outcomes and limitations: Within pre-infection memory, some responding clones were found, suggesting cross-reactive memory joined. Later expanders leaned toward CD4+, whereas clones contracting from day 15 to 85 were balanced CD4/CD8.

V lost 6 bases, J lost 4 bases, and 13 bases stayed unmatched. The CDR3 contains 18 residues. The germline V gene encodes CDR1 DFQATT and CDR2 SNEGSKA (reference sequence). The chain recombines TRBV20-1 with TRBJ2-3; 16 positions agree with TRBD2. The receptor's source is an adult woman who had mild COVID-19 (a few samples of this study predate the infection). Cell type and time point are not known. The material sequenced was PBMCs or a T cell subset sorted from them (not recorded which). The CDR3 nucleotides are TGCAGTGCCAAAGTCCCGGGACTAGCGGGGGGGCCCGCAGATACGCAGTATTTT. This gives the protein CSAKVPGLAGGPADTQYF.